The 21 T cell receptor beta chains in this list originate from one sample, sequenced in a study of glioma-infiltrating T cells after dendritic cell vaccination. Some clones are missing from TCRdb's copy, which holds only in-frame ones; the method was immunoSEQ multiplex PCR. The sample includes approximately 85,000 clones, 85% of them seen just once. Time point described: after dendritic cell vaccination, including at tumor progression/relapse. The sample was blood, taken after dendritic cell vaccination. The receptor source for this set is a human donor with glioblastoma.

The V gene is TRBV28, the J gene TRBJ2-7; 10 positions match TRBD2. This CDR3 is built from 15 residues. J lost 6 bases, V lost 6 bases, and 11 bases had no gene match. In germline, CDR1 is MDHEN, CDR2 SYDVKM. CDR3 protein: CASRTSGRALSEQYF. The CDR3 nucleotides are TGTGCCAGCAGGACGAGCGGGAGGGCCCTAAGCGAGCAGTACTTC.

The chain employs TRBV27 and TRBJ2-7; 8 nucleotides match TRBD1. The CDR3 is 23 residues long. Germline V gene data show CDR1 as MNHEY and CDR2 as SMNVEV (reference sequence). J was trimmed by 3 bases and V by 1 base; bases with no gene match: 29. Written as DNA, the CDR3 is TGTGCCAGCAGTTTATGGGAGACGCGGACAGGGAGCCCCGGATGGTTTGCAGACTACGAGCAGTACTTC. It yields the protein CASSLWETRTGSPGWFADYEQYF.

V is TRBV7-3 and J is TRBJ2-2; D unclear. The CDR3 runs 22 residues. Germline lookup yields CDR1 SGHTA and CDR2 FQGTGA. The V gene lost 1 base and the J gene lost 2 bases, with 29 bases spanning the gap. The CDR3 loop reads CASSLMPTLFGSLNINTGELFF. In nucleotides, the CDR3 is TGTGCCAGCAGCTTAATGCCCACCTTGTTCGGGTCGTTAAATATCAACACCGGGGAGCTGTTTTTT.

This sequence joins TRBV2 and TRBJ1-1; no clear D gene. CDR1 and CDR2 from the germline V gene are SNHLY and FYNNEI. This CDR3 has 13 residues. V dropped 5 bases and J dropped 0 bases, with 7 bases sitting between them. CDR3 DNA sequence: TGTGCCAGCAGTCTGGCCATGAACACTGAAGCTTTCTTT. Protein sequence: CASSLAMNTEAFF.

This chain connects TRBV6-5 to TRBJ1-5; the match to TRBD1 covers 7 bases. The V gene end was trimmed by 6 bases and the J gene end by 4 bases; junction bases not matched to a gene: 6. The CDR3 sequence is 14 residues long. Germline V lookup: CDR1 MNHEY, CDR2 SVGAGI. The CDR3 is CASSRQGGNQPQHF. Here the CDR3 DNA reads TGTGCCAGCAGCCGACAGGGAGGTAATCAGCCCCAGCATTTT.

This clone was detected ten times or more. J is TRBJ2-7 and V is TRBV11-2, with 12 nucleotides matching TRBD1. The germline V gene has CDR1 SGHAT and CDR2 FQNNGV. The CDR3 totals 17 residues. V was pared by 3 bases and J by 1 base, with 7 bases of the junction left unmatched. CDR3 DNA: TGTGCCAGCAGCTTCGGGACAGGGGGCTTTGGGTCCTACGAGCAGTACTTC. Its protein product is CASSFGTGGFGSYEQYF. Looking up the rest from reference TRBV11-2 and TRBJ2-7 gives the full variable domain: EAGVAQSPRYKIIEKRQSVAFWCNPISGHATLYWYQQILGQGPKLLIQFQNNGVVDDSQLPKDRFSAERLKGVDSTLKIQPAKLEDSAVYLCASSFGTGGFGSYEQYFGPGTRLTVT.

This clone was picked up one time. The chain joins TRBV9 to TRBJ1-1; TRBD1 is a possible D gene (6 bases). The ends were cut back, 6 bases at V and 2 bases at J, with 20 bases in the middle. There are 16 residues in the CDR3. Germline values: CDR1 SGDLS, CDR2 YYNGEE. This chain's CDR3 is CASTPPGAGGNTEAFF. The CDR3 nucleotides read TGTGCCAGCACCCCCCCAGGGGCGGGGGGCAACACTGAAGCTTTCTTT.

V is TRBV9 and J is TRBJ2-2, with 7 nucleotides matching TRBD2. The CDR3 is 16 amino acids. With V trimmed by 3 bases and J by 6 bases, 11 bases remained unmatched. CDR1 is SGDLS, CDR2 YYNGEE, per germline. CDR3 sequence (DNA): TGTGCCAGCAGCGCTAGCCCAGCGGGACGTGCCGGGGAGCTGTTTTTT. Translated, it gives CASSASPAGRAGELFF.

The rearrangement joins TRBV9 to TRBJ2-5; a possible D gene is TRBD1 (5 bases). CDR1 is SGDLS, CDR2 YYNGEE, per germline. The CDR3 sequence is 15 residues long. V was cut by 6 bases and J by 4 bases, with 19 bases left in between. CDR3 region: CASTVSWGQGETQYF. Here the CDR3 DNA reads TGTGCCAGCACCGTTAGCTGGGGTCAGGGAGAGACCCAGTACTTC.

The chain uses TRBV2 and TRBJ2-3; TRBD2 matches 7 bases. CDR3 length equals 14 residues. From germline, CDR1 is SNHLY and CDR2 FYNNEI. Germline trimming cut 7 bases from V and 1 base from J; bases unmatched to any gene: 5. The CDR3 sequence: CASKPLARTDTQYF. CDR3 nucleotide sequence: TGTGCCAGCAAACCACTAGCGCGCACAGATACGCAGTATTTT.

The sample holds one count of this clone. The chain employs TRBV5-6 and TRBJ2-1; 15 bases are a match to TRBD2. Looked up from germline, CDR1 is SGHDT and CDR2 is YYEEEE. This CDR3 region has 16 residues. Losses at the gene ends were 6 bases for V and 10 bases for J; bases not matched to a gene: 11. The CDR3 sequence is CASTLGLAGGQEEQFF. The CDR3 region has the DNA TGTGCCAGCACACTGGGACTAGCGGGAGGCCAGGAGGAGCAGTTCTTC.

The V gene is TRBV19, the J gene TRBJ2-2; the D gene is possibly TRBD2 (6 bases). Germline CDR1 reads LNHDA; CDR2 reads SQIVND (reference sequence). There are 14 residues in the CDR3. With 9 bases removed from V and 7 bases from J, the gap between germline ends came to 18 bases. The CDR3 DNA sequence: TGTGCCAGCGGAGGGTGGGGTTGGGGCGGGGAGCTGTTTTTT. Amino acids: CASGGWGWGGELFF.

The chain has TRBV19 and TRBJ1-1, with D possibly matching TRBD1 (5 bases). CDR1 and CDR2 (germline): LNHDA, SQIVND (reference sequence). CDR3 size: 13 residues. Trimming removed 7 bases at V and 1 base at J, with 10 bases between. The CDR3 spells CASTGRGNTEAFF. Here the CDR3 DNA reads TGTGCCAGTACAGGGAGGGGGAACACTGAAGCTTTCTTT.

As DNA, the CDR3 is TGTGCCAGTAGCCAATGGGGGAGGCAGGGCACAGATACGCAGTATTTT. Protein: CASSQWGRQGTDTQYF. V usage is TRBV19 and J usage is TRBJ2-3; possibly TRBD2 for D (6 bases). Germline-derived CDR1 and CDR2 are LNHDA and SQIVND (reference sequence). Trimming pared 6 bases from V and 1 base from J, leaving 17 bases between. The CDR3 spans 16 residues.

The CDR3 bases are TGTGCCAGCAGTGACTGGACTAGCGGGAATCACGAGCAGTACTTC. Translating it yields CASSDWTSGNHEQYF. V is TRBV2 and J is TRBJ2-7; TRBD2 aligns across 12 bases. V trimming: 3 bases; J trimming: 5 bases; junction bases outside the gene matches: 5. This CDR3 spans 15 amino acids. Germline lookup yields CDR1 SNHLY and CDR2 FYNNEI.

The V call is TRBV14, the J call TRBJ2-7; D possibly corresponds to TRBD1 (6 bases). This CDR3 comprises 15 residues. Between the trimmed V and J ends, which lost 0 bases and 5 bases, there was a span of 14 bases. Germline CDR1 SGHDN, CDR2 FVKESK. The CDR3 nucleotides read TGTGCCAGCAGCCAAGAGGTTAGGGGGTTCCACGAGCAGTACTTC. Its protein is CASSQEVRGFHEQYF.

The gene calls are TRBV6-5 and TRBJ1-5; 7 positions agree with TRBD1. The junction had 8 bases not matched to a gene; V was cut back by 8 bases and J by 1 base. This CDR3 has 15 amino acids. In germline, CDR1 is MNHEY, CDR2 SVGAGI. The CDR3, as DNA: TGTGCCAGCCGAATCCGGGACAGCAGCAATCAGCCCCAGCATTTT. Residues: CASRIRDSSNQPQHF.

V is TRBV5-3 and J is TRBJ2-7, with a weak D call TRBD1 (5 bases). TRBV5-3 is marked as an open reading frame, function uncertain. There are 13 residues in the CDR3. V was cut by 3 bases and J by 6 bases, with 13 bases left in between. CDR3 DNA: TGTGCCAGAAGCTCTTACAGGCTGAGCGAGCAGTACTTC. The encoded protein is CARSSYRLSEQYF.

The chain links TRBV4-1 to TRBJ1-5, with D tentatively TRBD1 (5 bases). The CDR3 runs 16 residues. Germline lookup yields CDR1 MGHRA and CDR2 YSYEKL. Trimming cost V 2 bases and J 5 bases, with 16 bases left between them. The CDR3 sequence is CASSQFGTGSYQPQHF. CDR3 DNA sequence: TGCGCCAGCAGCCAATTTGGGACTGGGTCATATCAGCCCCAGCATTTT.

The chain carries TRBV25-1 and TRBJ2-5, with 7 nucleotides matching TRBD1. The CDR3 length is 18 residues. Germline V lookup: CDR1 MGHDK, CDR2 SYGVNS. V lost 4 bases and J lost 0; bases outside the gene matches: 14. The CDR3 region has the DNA TGTGCCAGCAGTGGCCCCCCTCGCCACGACAGGGACCAAGAGACCCAGTACTTC. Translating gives CASSGPPRHDRDQETQYF.

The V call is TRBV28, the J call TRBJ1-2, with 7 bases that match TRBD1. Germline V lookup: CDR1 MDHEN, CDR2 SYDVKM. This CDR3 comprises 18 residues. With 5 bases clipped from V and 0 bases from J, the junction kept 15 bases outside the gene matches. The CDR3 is CASSKEGDRIRSNYGYTF. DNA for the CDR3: TGTGCCAGCAGTAAAGAGGGGGACAGAATACGATCTAACTATGGCTACACCTTC.